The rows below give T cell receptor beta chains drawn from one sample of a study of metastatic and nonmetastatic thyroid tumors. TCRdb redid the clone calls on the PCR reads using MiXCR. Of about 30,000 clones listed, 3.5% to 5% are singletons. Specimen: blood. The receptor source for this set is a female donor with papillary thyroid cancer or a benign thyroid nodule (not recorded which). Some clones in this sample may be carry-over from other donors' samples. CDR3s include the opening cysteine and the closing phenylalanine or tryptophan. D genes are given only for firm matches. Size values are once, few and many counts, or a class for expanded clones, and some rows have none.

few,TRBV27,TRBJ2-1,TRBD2,TGTGCCAGCAGTTTATTCGGGACTAGGGAAAATGAGCAGTTCTTC,CASSLFGTRENEQFF
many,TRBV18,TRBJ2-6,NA,TGTGCCAGCTATGAAAGCTCTGGGGCCAACGTCCTGACTTTC,CASYESSGANVLTF
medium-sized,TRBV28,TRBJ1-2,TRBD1,TGTGCCAGCAGTTCCCCGGACAGGGGAGGGGTCTACACCTTC,CASSSPDRGGVYTF
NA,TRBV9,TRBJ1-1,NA,TGTGCCAGAAGCATAGCGGGGGGGCCGATACTGGAAACTGAAGCTTTCTTT,CARSIAGGPILETEAFF
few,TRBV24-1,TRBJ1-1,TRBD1,TGTGCCACCAGAGGACAGGGGGAGATGAACACTGAAGCTTTCTTT,CATRGQGEMNTEAFF
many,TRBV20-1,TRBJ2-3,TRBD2,TGCAGTGCGACCCCCGGGAGGGTAAATACAGATACGCAGTATTTT,CSATPGRVNTDTQYF
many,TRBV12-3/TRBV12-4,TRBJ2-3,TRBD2,TGTGCCAGCAGAGCGCCTCTAGCGGGAACTTCCTTAAGCACAGATACGCAGTATTTT,CASRAPLAGTSLSTDTQYF
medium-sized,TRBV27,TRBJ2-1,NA,TGTGCCAGCAGTCCCTTACGGACGAAGGTCGGGGATGAGCAGTTCTTC,CASSPLRTKVGDEQFF
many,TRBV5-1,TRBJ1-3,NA,TGCGCCAGCAGCTTGGCGGGGTCTGGAAACACCATATATTTT,CASSLAGSGNTIYF
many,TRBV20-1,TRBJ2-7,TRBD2,TGCAGTGCTACTAGCGGGAGGTCCCGCGAGCAGTACTTC,CSATSGRSREQYF
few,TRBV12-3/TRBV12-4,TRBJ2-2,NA,TGTTCCATCAGTTTTCTCGGGACCCAGCCGAGGGAGCTGTTTTTT,CSISFLGTQPRELFF
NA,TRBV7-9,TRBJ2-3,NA,TGTGCCAGCATCTCGCCTTGGGGGACAGATACGCAGTATTTT,CASISPWGTDTQYF
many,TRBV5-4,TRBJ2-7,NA,TGTGCCAGCAGCCCAGACATCGCCTACGAGCAGTACTTC,CASSPDIAYEQYF
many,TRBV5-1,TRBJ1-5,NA,TGCGCCAGCAGCTTGGTGGGGGCTGATCAGCCCCAGCATTTT,CASSLVGADQPQHF
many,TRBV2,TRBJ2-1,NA,TGTGCCAGCAGTGACAGGTGGCTAGCGCCCTACAATGAGCAGTTCTTC,CASSDRWLAPYNEQFF
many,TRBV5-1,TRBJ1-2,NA,TGCGCCAGCAGCTTGGCCCCAGGGGTCGATGGCTACACCTTC,CASSLAPGVDGYTF
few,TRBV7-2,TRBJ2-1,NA,TGTGCCAGCAGCTTAGTCCTCCGCCGGGACAATGAGCAGTTCTTC,CASSLVLRRDNEQFF
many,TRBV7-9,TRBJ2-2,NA,TGTGCCAGCAGCTTATCTGGGGGTGTAAGCACCGGGGAGCTGTTTTTT,CASSLSGGVSTGELFF
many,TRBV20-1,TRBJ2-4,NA,TGCAGTGCCCCCAAGGAGCCGAACATTCAGTACTTC,CSAPKEPNIQYF
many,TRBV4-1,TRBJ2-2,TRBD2,TGCGCCAGCAGCTCCCTCGGGACTAGCGGGAGGATGAGGAACACCGGGGAGCTGTTTTTT,CASSSLGTSGRMRNTGELFF
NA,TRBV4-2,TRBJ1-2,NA,TGTGCCAGCAGCCGTCAGCCTCAGGCTCCGCAGGGTGGCTACACCTTC,CASSRQPQAPQGGYTF
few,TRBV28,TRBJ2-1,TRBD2,TGTGCCAGCAATGCCCTGATGATCGGACTAGCGGGAGCGGCGTACAATGAGCAGTTCTTC,CASNALMIGLAGAAYNEQFF
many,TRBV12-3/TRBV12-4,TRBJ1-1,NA,TGTGCCAGCAGTGAGATAACAGTGAACACTGAAGCTTTCTTT,CASSEITVNTEAFF
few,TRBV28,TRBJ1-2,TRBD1,TGTGCCAGCATCCCCAACGGACAGGACTATGTCTACACCTTC,CASIPNGQDYVYTF
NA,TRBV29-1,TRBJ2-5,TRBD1,TGCAGCGCCTGGACAGGGGGAGAGACCCAGTACTTC,CSAWTGGETQYF
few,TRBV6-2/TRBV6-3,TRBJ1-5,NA,TGTGCCAGCAGTGTCGGGGCAGGGAATCAGCCCCAGCATTTT,CASSVGAGNQPQHF
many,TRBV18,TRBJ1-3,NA,TGTGCCAGCTCCGAGGGAAACACCATATATTTT,CASSEGNTIYF
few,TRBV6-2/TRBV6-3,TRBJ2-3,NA,TGTGCCAGCAGCGAGACTAGTGGGTCTAGCACAGATACGCAGTATTTT,CASSETSGSSTDTQYF
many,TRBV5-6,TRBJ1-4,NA,TGTGCCAGCAGCCCGGGACGACGCATAGCTAATGAAAAACTGTTTTTT,CASSPGRRIANEKLFF
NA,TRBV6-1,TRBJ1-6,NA,TGTGCCAGCAGTCGTGTGAGGCAGTATAATTCACCCCTCCACTTT,CASSRVRQYNSPLHF
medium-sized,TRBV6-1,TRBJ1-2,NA,TGTGCCAGCAGATTGACGCGTTGGGTAGCCGGCTACACCTTC,CASRLTRWVAGYTF
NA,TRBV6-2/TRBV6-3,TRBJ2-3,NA,TGTGCCAGCAAAAGTGGCTTCACAGATACGCAGTATTTT,CASKSGFTDTQYF
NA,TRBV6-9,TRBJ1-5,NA,TGTGCCAGCAGTTACAGCCTCGCAGGTGATAAGCCCCAGCATTTT,CASSYSLAGDKPQHF
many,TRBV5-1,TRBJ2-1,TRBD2,TGCGCCAGCAGCCCGGGACACCGGGAGGGTAATGAGCAGTTCTTC,CASSPGHREGNEQFF
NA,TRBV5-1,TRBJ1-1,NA,TGCGCCAGCACAGGGGATATGAACACTGAAGCTTTCTTT,CASTGDMNTEAFF
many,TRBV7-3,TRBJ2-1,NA,TGTGCCAGCAGCCCCTCCTTTCGTTGGGGCGATGAGCAGTTCTTC,CASSPSFRWGDEQFF
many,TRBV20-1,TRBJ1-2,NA,TGCAGTGCTAGACTCGGGTTAGAGTCCTATGGCTACACCTTC,CSARLGLESYGYTF
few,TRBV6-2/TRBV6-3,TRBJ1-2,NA,TGTGCCAGCAGGCAACCCCGGAACAGAAACTATGGCTACACCTTC,CASRQPRNRNYGYTF
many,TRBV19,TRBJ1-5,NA,TGTGCCAGTAGTCTTGGATTCCAGCCCCAGCATTTT,CASSLGFQPQHF
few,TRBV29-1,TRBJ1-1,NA,TGCAGCGCGTTGCGGGAGGGGGGTACTGAAGCTTTCTTT,CSALREGGTEAFF
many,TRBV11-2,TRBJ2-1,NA,TGTGCCAGCAGCTTAGGTTCGGGGGAAAACTACAATGAGCAGTTCTTC,CASSLGSGENYNEQFF
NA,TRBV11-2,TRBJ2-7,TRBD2,TGTGCCAGCAGCTTAGAATCGCGGGAGTCAGGATGGGAGCAGTACTTC,CASSLESRESGWEQYF
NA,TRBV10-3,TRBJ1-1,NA,TGTGCCATCACCGAGACAGGAGTCACTGAAGCTTTCTTT,CAITETGVTEAFF
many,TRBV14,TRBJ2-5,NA,TGTGCCAGCAGCCTTAGACCAGGGGCCCAAGAGACCCAGTACTTC,CASSLRPGAQETQYF